This T cell receptor (beta chain) was recovered during a study of identical twins. TCRdb re-derived calls from the 5' RACE reads in MiXCR, one entry per CDR3 protein. The profile covers approximately 670,000 distinct CDR3 sequences, with 6% to 6.5% appearing a single time and 1.5% to 2% taken by the ten largest. This clonotype was found many times. Its antigen remains unidentified. Notes on the study in general: Low generation-probability sequences were in excess among twin-shared out-of-frame alpha sequences. Monozygotic twins shared more out-of-frame TCR alpha than recombination models predicted.

The CDR3 covers 12 residues. Per the germline V gene, CDR1 is SQVTM and CDR2 is ANQGSEA. Trimming removed 5 bases from V and 2 bases from J; junction bases left unmatched: 0. Sequencing was done on a sample of naive T cells sorted from blood. V gene TRBV29-1 combines with J gene TRBJ1-1; 9 bases line up with TRBD1. This TCR derives from a young man in good health. The CDR3 region is CSVTGGNTEAFF. The DNA for the CDR3 is TGCAGCGTTACAGGGGGCAACACTGAAGCTTTCTTT.